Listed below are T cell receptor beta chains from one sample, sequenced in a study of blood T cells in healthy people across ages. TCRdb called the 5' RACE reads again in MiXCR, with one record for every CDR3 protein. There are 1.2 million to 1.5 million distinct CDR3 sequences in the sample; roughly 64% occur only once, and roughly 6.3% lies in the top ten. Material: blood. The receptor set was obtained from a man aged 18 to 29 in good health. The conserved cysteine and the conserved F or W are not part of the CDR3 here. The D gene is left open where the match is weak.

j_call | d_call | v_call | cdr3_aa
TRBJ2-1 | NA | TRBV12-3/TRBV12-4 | ASSLPLGALYNEQF
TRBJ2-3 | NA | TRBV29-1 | SAGLRPHTQY
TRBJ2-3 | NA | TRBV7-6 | ASSLLHGGPDTQY
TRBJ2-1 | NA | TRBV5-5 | ASSLALWGDEQF
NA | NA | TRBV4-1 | ASSQVINQDYEQY
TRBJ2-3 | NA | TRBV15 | ATSTSGPTLTDTQY
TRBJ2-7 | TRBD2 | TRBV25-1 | ASSEWRRGGDEQY
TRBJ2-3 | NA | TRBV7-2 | ASSPPGLLSTDTQY
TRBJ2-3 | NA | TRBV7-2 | ASSSYRVLTDTQY
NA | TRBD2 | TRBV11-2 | ASSAALAGFFYEQY
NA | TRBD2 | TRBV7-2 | ASSTRVWREGASYEQY
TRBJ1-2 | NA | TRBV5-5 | ASSRGTTDYGYT
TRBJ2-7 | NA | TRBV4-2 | ASSQVGGDSYEQY
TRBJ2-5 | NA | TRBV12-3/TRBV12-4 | ASSWADQETQY
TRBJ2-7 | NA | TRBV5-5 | ANSLGRHPYEQY
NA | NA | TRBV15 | ATSRRLEETQY
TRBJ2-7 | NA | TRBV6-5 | ASSYSLSDEQY
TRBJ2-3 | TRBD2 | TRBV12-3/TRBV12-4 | ASSLVTAAGADTQY
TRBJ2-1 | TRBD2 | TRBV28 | ASSSPIIGLAGGKNEQF
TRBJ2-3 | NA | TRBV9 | AGSERAGLASDTQY
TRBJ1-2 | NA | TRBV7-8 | ASSLVGGRAGYGYT
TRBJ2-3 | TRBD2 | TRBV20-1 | SVGAGTSGTDTQY